This T cell receptor beta chain was sequenced for a study of vaccination and CD4 T cells after COVID-19. V was trimmed by 7 bases and J by 1 base, leaving 13 bases between them. Germline values: CDR1 SGHTA, CDR2 FQGTGA. CDR3 size: 14 residues. The Oncomine TCR Beta short-read assay was applied to DNA of cultured CD4+ T cells. TCRdb redid the calling of the PCR reads with MiXCR, one entry per CDR3 protein. The sample has about 10,000 distinct CDR3 sequences; roughly 60% are singletons. Turning to this clonotype: As yet, its antigen is unknown.

Treatment here: approximately 10-day PBMC culture with coronavirus spike peptide pools or control peptides (ViraFEST assay). The TCR was taken from a human donor who had recovered from COVID-19. The chain uses TRBV7-3 and TRBJ1-1; perhaps TRBD1 as D (5 bases). Sequencing was done on a sample of CD4+ T cells from blood, cultured in vitro. The CDR3 DNA reads TGTGCCAGCAAGCGGGGACCGGAGAACACTGAAGCTTTCTTT. Its translation is CASKRGPENTEAFF.